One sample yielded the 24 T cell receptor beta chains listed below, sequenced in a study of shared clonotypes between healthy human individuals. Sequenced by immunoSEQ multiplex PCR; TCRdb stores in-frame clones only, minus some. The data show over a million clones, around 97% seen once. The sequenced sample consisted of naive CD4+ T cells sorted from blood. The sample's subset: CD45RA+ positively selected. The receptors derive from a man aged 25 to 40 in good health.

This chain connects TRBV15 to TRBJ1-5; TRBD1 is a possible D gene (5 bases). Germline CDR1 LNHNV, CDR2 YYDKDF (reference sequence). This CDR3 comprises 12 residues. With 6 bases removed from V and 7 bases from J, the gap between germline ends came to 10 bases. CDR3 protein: CATSYWGQPQHF. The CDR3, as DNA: TGTGCCACCAGTTACTGGGGCCAGCCCCAGCATTTT.

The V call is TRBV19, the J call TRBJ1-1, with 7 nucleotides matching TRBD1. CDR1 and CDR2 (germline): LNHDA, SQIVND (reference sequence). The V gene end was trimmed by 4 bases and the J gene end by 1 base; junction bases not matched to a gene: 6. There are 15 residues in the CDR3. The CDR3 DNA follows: TGTGCCAGTAGTAGAGGGGGCGTAGAGAACACTGAAGCTTTCTTT. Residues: CASSRGGVENTEAFF.

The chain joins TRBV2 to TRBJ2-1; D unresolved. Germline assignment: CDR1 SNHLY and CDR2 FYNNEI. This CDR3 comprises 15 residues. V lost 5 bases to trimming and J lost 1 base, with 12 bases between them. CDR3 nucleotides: TGTGCCAGCAGTCCCGAAAGTGGTTCCTACAATGAGCAGTTCTTC. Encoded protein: CASSPESGSYNEQFF.

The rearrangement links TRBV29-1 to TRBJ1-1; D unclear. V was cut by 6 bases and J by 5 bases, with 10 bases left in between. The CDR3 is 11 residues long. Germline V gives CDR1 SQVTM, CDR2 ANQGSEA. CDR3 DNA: TGCAGCGTAGCGCTGAGAACTGAAGCTTTCTTT. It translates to CSVALRTEAFF.

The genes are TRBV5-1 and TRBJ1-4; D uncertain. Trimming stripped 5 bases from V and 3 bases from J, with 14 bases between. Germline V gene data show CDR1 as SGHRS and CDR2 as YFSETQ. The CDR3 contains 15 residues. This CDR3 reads CASSDIMGSNEKLFF. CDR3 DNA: TGCGCCAGCAGTGATATTATGGGCTCTAATGAAAAACTGTTTTTT.

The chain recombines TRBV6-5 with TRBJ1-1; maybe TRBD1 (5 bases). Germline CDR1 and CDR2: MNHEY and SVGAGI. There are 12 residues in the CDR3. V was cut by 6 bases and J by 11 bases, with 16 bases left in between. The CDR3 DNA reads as TGTGCCAGCAGCCGGGACGGTCTAGGGGCTTTCTTT. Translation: CASSRDGLGAFF.

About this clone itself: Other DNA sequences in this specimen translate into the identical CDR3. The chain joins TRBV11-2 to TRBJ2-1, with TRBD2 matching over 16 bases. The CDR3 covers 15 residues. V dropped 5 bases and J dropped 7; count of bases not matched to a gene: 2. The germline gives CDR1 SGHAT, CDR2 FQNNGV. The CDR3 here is CASSQGLAGGNEQFF. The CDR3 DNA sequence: TGTGCCAGCAGCCAGGGACTAGCGGGGGGGAATGAGCAGTTCTTC.

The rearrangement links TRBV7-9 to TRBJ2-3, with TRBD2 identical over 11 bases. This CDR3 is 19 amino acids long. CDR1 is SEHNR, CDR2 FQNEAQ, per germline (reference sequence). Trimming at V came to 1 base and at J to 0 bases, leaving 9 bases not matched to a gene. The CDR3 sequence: CASSLELAGGLTSTDTQYF. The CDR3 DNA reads TGTGCCAGCAGCTTAGAGCTAGCGGGAGGACTTACTAGCACAGATACGCAGTATTTT.

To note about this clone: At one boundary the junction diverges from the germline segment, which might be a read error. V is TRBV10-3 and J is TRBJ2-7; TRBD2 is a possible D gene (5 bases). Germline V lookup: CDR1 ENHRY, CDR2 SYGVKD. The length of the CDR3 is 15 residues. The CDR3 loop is CAISEEAGVSFEQYF. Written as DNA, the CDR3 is TGTGCCATCAGTGAGGAGGCGGGCGTTTCCTTCGAGCAGTACTTC.

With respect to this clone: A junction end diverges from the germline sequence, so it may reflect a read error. The CDR3 nucleotides read TGTGCCAGCAGCGTGACGGGACAGGGTGAAACTTTCTTT. It codes for CASSVTGQGETFF. The J gene is TRBJ1-1, the V gene TRBV9; 9 bases agree with TRBD1. Germline lookup yields CDR1 SGDLS and CDR2 YYNGEE. The CDR3 is made up of 13 amino acids.

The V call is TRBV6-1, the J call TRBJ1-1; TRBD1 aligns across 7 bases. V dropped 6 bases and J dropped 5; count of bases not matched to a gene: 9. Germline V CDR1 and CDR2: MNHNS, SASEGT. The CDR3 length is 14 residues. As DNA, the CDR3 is TGTGCCAGCAGGAACAGGGGATTGGGAACTGAAGCTTTCTTT. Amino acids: CASRNRGLGTEAFF.

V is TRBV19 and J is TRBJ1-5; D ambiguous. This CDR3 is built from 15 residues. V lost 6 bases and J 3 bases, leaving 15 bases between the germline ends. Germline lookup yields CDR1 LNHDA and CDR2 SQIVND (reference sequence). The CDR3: CASRALGNFNQPQHF. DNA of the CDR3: TGTGCCAGTAGAGCTCTTGGTAACTTCAATCAGCCCCAGCATTTT.

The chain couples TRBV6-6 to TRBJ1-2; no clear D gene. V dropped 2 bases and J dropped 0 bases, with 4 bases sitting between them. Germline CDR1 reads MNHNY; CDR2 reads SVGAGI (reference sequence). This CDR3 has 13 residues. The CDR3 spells CASSYDPNYGYTF. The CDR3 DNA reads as TGTGCCAGCAGTTACGACCCTAACTATGGCTACACCTTC.

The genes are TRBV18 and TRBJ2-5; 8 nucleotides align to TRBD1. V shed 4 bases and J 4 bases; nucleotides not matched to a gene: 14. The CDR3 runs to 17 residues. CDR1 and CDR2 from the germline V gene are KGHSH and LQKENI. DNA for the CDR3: TGTGCCAGCTCACGGAGGTCGGGTCAGGGGGCGCGAGAGACCCAGTACTTC. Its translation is CASSRRSGQGARETQYF.

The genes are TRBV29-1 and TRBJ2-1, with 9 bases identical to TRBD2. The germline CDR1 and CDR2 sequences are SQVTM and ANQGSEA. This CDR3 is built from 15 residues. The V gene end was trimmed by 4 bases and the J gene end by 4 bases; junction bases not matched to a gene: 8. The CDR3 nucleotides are TGCAGCGTTGTAATCCTAGCGGGACCGTACAATGAGCAGTTCTTC. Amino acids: CSVVILAGPYNEQFF.

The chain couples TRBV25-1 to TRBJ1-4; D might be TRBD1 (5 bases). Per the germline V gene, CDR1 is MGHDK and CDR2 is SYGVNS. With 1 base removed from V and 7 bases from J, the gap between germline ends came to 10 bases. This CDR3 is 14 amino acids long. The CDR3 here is CASSEFGASEKLFF. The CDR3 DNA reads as TGTGCCAGCAGTGAATTCGGGGCTAGTGAAAAACTGTTTTTT.

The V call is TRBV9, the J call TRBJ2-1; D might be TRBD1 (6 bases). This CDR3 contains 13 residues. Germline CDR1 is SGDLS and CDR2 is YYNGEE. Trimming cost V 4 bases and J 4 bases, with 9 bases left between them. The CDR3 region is CASSLQGYNEQFF. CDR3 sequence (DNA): TGTGCCAGCAGCCTACAGGGTTACAATGAGCAGTTCTTC. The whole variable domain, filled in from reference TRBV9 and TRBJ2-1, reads DSGVTQTPKHLITATGQRVTLRCSPRSGDLSVYWYQQSLDQGLQFLIQYYNGEERAKGNILERFSAQQFPDLHSELNLSSLELGDSALYFCASSLQGYNEQFFGPGTRLTVL.

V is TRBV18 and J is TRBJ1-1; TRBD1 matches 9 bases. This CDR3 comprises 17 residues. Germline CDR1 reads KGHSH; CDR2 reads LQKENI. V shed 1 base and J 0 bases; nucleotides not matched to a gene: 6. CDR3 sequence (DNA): TGTGCCAGCTCACCACTACAGGGGGCGGGCATGAACACTGAAGCTTTCTTT. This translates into CASSPLQGAGMNTEAFF.

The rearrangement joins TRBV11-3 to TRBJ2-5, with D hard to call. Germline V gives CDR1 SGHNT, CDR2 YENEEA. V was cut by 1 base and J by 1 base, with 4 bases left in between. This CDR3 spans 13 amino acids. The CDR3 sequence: CASSLAVQETQYF. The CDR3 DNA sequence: TGTGCCAGCAGCTTAGCGGTCCAAGAGACCCAGTACTTC.

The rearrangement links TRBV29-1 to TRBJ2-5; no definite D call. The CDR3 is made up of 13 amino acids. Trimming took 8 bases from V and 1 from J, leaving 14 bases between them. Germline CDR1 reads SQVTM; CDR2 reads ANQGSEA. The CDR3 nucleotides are TGCAGCTACGTCTCGGTGGCCCAAGAGACCCAGTACTTC. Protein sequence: CSYVSVAQETQYF.

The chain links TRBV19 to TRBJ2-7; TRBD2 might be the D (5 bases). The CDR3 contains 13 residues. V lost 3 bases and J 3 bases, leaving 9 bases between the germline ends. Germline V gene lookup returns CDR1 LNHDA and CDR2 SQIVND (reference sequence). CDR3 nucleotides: TGTGCCAGTAGTATGGTCGGGGTCTACGAGCAGTACTTC. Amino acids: CASSMVGVYEQYF.

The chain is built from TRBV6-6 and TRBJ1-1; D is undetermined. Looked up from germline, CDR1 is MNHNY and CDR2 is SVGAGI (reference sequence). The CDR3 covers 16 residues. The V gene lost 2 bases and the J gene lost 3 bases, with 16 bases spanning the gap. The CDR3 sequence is CASSYNRVAADTEAFF. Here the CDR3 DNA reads TGTGCCAGCAGTTACAACCGAGTTGCGGCGGACACTGAAGCTTTCTTT.

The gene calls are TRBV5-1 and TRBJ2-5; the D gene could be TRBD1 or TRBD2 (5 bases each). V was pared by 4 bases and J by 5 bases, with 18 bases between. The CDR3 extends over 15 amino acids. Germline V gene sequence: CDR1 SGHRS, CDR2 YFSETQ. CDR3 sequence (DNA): TGCGCCAGCAGCACCCCGACAGCCCGAGGGGAGACCCAGTACTTC. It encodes CASSTPTARGETQYF.

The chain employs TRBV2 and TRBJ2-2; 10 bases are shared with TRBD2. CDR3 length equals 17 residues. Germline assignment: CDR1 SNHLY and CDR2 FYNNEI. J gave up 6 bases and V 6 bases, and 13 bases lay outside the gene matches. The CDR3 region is CASRPGLRAGGPGELFF. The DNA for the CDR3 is TGTGCCAGCAGACCCGGACTCAGAGCGGGAGGGCCCGGGGAGCTGTTTTTT.